The 13 T cell receptor beta chains reported below all come from one sample, sequenced in a study of regulatory T cells in long-lasting Graves disease. Described time point: persistent/refractory GD, antithyroid drugs over 5 years with positive TRAb. RNA extracted from PBMCs served as the sequencing template. Arm-PCR of CDR3 regions and iRepertoire HTBI primers were the basis on which TCR beta libraries were built. TCRdb reprocessed the multiplex PCR reads via MiXCR and lists one record per CDR3 protein. The sample consists of a few hundred thousand distinct CDR3 sequences, around a quarter of them appearing once. Sequencing was performed on peripheral blood mononuclear cells (PBMCs), taken when the disease was refractory, from a patient treated with antithyroid drugs. These receptors all come from a female donor with Graves disease.

This clonotype was counted ten times or more. The rearrangement joins TRBV15 to TRBJ2-7, with D maybe TRBD1 (6 bases). Trimming took 3 bases from V and 3 from J, leaving 21 bases between them. Germline CDR1 and CDR2: LNHNV and YYDKDF (reference sequence). CDR3 length: 17 residues. The DNA for the CDR3 is TGTGCCACCAGCAGTACGGGCCTACAGGGACCAAACTACGAGCAGTACTTC. Residues: CATSSTGLQGPNYEQYF.

This clonotype appeared a few times. The J gene is TRBJ1-2, the V gene TRBV7-2; no clear D. Trimming removed 4 bases from V and 5 bases from J, with 11 bases in between. Per the germline V gene, CDR1 is SGHTA and CDR2 is FQGNSA. This CDR3 region has 13 residues. The DNA for the CDR3 is TGTGCCAGCAGCTCCCCCCGAGGTTATGGCTACACCTTC. It is translated as CASSSPRGYGYTF.

This clonotype was seen more than once but under ten times. The chain couples TRBV18 to TRBJ1-5; perhaps TRBD1 as D (5 bases). The CDR3 extends over 15 amino acids. CDR1 is KGHSH, CDR2 LQKENI, per germline. Trimming pared 4 bases from V and 2 bases from J, leaving 12 bases between. The CDR3 nucleotides are TGTGCCAGCTCACAGGGGCCCGCAGGCAATCAGCCCCAGCATTTT. Protein: CASSQGPAGNQPQHF.

This clonotype was found a few times. The genes are TRBV25-1 and TRBJ1-4, with D uncertain. This CDR3 has 14 residues. Germline V lookup: CDR1 MGHDK, CDR2 SYGVNS. The V gene lost 3 bases and the J gene lost 3 bases, with 8 bases spanning the gap. CDR3 sequence reads: CASSEMRANEKLFF. For the CDR3, the DNA is TGTGCCAGCAGTGAGATGAGGGCTAATGAAAAACTGTTTTTT.

To note about this clonotype: A clone one base away is much larger, so this may be a read error. The V and J genes are TRBV6-1 and TRBJ1-2; D unclear. The V end lost 3 bases, the J end lost 5 bases, and 10 bases lay between the germline ends. Germline V gene data show CDR1 as MNHNS and CDR2 as SASEGT. The CDR3 is 13 amino acids. CDR3 region: CASSESPGYGYTF. The CDR3 bases are TGTGCCAGCAGTGAGTCACCCGGGTATGGCTACACCTTC.

This sequence joins TRBV18 and TRBJ2-3, with 8 bases fitting TRBD1. V trimming: 5 bases; J trimming: 2 bases; junction bases outside the gene matches: 9. In germline, CDR1 is KGHSH, CDR2 LQKENI. The CDR3 is 16 residues long. The CDR3 nucleotides are TGTGCCAGCTCAGACGGACAGGGAGGACACACAGATACGCAGTATTTT. Amino acids: CASSDGQGGHTDTQYF. The entire variable domain, with the rest obtained from reference TRBV18 and TRBJ2-3, is as follows: NAGVMQNPRHLVRRRGQEARLRCSPMKGHSHVYWYRQLPEEGLKFMVYLQKENIIDESGMPKERFSAEFPKEGPSILRIQQVVRGDSAAYFCASSDGQGGHTDTQYFGPGTRLTVL.

CDR3 loop: CASSPLWGDGQPQHF. CDR3 DNA sequence: TGTGCCAGCAGCCCCCTTTGGGGTGACGGTCAGCCCCAGCATTTT. The chain links TRBV7-2 to TRBJ1-5; no clear D. Germline V gene sequence: CDR1 SGHTA, CDR2 FQGNSA. This CDR3 comprises 15 residues. V was clipped by 5 bases and J by 6 bases, with 17 bases between them. Together with reference TRBV7-2 and TRBJ1-5, the CDR3 gives the full variable domain: GAGVSQSPSNKVTEKGKDVELRCDPISGHTALYWYRQSLGQGLEFLIYFQGNSAPDKSGLPSDRFSAERTGGSVSTLTIQRTQQEDSAVYLCASSPLWGDGQPQHFGDGTRLSIL.

The chain recombines TRBV24-1 with TRBJ1-6; D possibly corresponds to TRBD1 (5 bases). Germline V gene data show CDR1 as KGHDR and CDR2 as SFDVKD. This CDR3 is built from 14 residues. V was trimmed by 3 bases and J by 7 bases, leaving 9 bases between them. Written as DNA, the CDR3 is TGTGCCACCAGTGATGACCACAGGAATTCACCCCTCCACTTT. Residues: CATSDDHRNSPLHF.

This chain joins TRBV13 and TRBJ1-1; the D gene is possibly TRBD1 (5 bases). CDR3 length: 14 amino acids. CDR1 is PRHDT, CDR2 FYEKMQ, per germline (reference sequence). V was pared by 5 bases and J by 4 bases, with 14 bases between. The CDR3 region is CASSRPRVRTEAFF. The CDR3 DNA is TGTGCCAGCAGCAGACCCAGGGTGCGCACTGAAGCTTTCTTT.

V usage is TRBV7-9 and J usage is TRBJ2-6; perhaps TRBD1 as D (6 bases). Trimming removed 5 bases at V and 1 base at J, with 24 bases between. CDR1 and CDR2 from the germline V gene are SEHNR and FQNEAQ (reference sequence). This CDR3 spans 20 amino acids. CDR3 bases: TGTGCCAGCAGCCCGACTCCTCCGGCAGGGGCTACTTCTGGGGCCAACGTCCTGACTTTC. Translating it yields CASSPTPPAGATSGANVLTF. Full variable domain (missing parts from reference TRBV7-9 and TRBJ2-6): DTGVSQNPRHKITKRGQNVTFRCDPISEHNRLYWYRQTLGQGPEFLTYFQNEAQLEKSRLLSDRFSAERPKGSFSTLEIQRTEQGDSAMYLCASSPTPPAGATSGANVLTFGAGSRLTVL.

The gene calls are TRBV18 and TRBJ1-2; possible D gene TRBD1, 5 bases. The V gene's germline CDR1 is KGHSH and CDR2 LQKENI. V shed 3 bases and J shed 6 bases, with 11 bases lying between them. CDR3 length equals 13 residues. CDR3 bases: TGTGCCAGCTCACCGTCTCAGGGCAATGGCTACACCTTC. As protein: CASSPSQGNGYTF.

CDR3 sequence (DNA): TGTGCCAGCAGTTACGAGGCTGAAGCTTTCTTT. Translated: CASSYEAEAFF. V gene TRBV6-2 or TRBV6-3 combines with J gene TRBJ1-1; D unclear. CDR3 length: 11 residues. Per the germline V gene, CDR1 is MNHEY and CDR2 is SVGEGT. Trimming took 2 bases from V and 6 from J, leaving 4 bases between them.

In its sample, this clonotype was seen a few times. The chain carries TRBV3-1 and TRBJ2-5; D ambiguous. The CDR3 extends over 13 amino acids. Trimming pared 0 bases from V and 9 bases from J, leaving 11 bases between. Germline CDR1 reads LGHDT; CDR2 reads YNNKEL (reference sequence). The CDR3 coding sequence is TGTGCCAGCAGCCAAGAAACGCAAACGGCCCAGTACTTC. Translated: CASSQETQTAQYF.